This entry lists 5 T cell receptor beta chains sequenced from one sample in a study of memory CD4+ T cells and cytomegalovirus serostatus (dated by TCRdb to the late 2010s). A FACSAria II was used to sort memory CD4+ T cells, defined as single viable CD3+CD4+CD8-CD45RO+ cells. The protocol used for the library was the immunoSEQ multiplex PCR assay. In its TCRdb copy, this immuneACCESS table keeps in-frame sequences only and misses some clones. Where compared with another copy, unresolved V genes explain less than half of these, and the others have no known cause. This sample holds about 100,000 clones; 75% to 85% were observed only once. Clones ranked in the top ten supply about 3.6% of the sample. The source material was memory CD4+ T cells from blood. Receptors originate from an adult in good health and CMV-seropositive.

The J gene is TRBJ2-5, the V gene TRBV7-9, with a possible D match to TRBD1 (6 bases). This CDR3 comprises 15 residues. Trimming took 5 bases from V and 6 from J, leaving 19 bases between them. Germline V gives CDR1 SEHNR, CDR2 FQNEAQ (reference sequence). Written as DNA, the CDR3 is TGTGCCAGCAGCCCCCAGGGGTTAACCGGACAGACCCAGTACTTC. Translated: CASSPQGLTGQTQYF.

The chain carries TRBV28 and TRBJ2-3, with D unclear. The CDR3 spans 14 residues. The V gene lost 2 bases and the J gene lost 2 bases, with 8 bases spanning the gap. In germline, CDR1 is MDHEN, CDR2 SYDVKM. Written as DNA, the CDR3 is TGTGCCAGCAGTTTAATTAGCCCCACAGATACGCAGTATTTT. The encoded protein is CASSLISPTDTQYF.

The gene calls are TRBV15 and TRBJ2-2, with D perhaps matching TRBD2 (5 bases). The germline gives CDR1 LNHNV, CDR2 YYDKDF (reference sequence). Trimming left V 5 bases short and J 4 bases short, with 17 bases between. This CDR3 contains 16 residues. The CDR3 region is CATSGGRTGATGELFF. As DNA, the CDR3 is TGTGCCACCAGCGGAGGACGGACCGGTGCCACCGGGGAGCTGTTTTTT.

The chain links TRBV2 to TRBJ1-5; a possible D gene is TRBD1 (5 bases). The CDR3 has 14 amino acids. Germline lookup yields CDR1 SNHLY and CDR2 FYNNEI. The V gene lost 6 bases and the J gene lost 6 bases, with 15 bases spanning the gap. The CDR3 coding sequence is TGTGCCAGCAGCAGACCAGGGCGGGGTCAGCCCCAGCATTTT. It yields the protein CASSRPGRGQPQHF.

CDR3 in amino acids: CASSLGTENYGYTF. As DNA, the CDR3 is TGTGCCAGCAGCTTAGGGACGGAGAACTATGGCTACACCTTC. The rearrangement joins TRBV7-9 to TRBJ1-2; D gene unclear. The V end was cut by 1 base, the J end by 2 bases, with 8 bases between. This CDR3 spans 14 amino acids. Germline loops: CDR1 SEHNR, CDR2 FQNEAQ (reference sequence).